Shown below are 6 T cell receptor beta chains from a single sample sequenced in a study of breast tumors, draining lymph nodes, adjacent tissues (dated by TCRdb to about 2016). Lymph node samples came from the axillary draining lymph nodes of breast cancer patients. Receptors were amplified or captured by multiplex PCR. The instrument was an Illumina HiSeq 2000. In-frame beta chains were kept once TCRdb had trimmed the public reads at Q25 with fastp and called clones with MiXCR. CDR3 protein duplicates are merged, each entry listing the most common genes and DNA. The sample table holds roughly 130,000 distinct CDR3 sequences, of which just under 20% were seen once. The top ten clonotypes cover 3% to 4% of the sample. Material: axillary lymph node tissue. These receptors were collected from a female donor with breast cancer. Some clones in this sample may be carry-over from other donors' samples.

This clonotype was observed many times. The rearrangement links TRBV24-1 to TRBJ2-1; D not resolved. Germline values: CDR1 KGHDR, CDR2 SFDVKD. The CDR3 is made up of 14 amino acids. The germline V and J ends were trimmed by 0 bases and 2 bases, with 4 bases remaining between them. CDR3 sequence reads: CATSDLTAYNEQFF. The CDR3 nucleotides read TGTGCCACCAGTGATTTGACGGCCTACAATGAGCAGTTCTTC.

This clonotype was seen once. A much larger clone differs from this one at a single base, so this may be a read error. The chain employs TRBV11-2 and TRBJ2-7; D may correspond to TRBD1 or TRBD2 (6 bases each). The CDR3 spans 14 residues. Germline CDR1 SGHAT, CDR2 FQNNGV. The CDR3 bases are TGTGCCGGCAGCTTTAGCGGAGGGGGCTACGAGCAGTACTTC. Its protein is CAGSFSGGGYEQYF. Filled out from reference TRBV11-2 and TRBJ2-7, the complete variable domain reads EAGVAQSPRYKIIEKRQSVAFWCNPISGHATLYWYQQILGQGPKLLIQFQNNGVVDDSQLPKDRFSAERLKGVDSTLKIQPAKLEDSAVYLCAGSFSGGGYEQYFGPGTRLTVT.

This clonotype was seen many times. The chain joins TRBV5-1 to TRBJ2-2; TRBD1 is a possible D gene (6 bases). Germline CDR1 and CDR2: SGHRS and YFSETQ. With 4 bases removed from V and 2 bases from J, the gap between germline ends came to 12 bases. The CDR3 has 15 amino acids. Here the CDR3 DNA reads TGCGCCAGCAGCCTGGGGACACAAAACACCGGGGAGCTGTTTTTT. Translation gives CASSLGTQNTGELFF.

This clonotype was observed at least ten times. The CDR3, as DNA: TGTGCCACCAGCAGACCGGCGGACGGTTACGAGCAGTACTTC. Amino acids: CATSRPADGYEQYF. The chain has TRBV15 and TRBJ2-7; no definite D call. CDR1 is LNHNV and CDR2 is YYDKDF in the germline V gene (reference sequence). Trimming took 2 bases from V and 4 from J, leaving 12 bases between them. The CDR3 has 14 amino acids.

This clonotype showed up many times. Written as DNA, the CDR3 is TGCGCCAGCAGCCAAGGACAGGGGGCTGATGAAAAACTGTTTTTT. It is translated as CASSQGQGADEKLFF. The chain links TRBV4-1 to TRBJ1-4, with TRBD1 identical over 10 bases. V shed 1 base, J shed 6 bases, and the junction held 2 bases outside the gene matches. CDR3 size: 15 residues. From germline, CDR1 is MGHRA and CDR2 YSYEKL.

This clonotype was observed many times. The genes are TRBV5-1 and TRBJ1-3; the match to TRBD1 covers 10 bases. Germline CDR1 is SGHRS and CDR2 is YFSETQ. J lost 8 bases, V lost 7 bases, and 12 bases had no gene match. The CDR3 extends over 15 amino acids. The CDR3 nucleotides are TGCGCCAGCTCTCCCGGGACAGGGGCCTTGGACACCATATATTTT. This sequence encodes CASSPGTGALDTIYF.